This is a list of T cell receptor beta chains from one sample in a study of PD-1 blockade in classical Hodgkin lymphoma. Sequenced by immunoSEQ multiplex PCR; TCRdb stores in-frame clones only, minus some. The table records tens of thousands of clones, approximately 92% of them present only once. The input for sequencing was peripheral blood mononuclear cells (PBMCs), taken before the fourth cycle of nivolumab. The receptors come from a human donor with classical Hodgkin lymphoma. Both conserved end residues are part of each CDR3. D genes are given only for firm matches. Rows may omit the clone size; those that give it use once, few, many or a size class.

v_gene	d_gene	j_gene	abundance	CDR3nt	CDR3aa
TRBV3-1/TRBV3-2	NA	TRBJ2-1	once	TGTGCCAGCAGCCAAGAGTTCTTC	CASSQEFF
TRBV27	TRBD1	TRBJ1-5	NA	TGTGCCAGCAGTCGAGACAGGGGTAATCAGCCCCAGCATTTT	CASSRDRGNQPQHF
TRBV4-1	TRBD2	TRBJ2-7	NA	TGCGCCAGCAGCCAAGATAGGTTGAGCGGACTAGCGCTCGGGGAGCAGTACTTC	CASSQDRLSGLALGEQYF
TRBV7-9	NA	TRBJ2-2	NA	TGTGCCAGCAGTCGGACGGAGAACACCGGGGAGCTGTTTTTT	CASSRTENTGELFF
TRBV9	NA	TRBJ2-1	few	TGTGCCAGCAGCGTAGAAATGGGAAACAATGAGCAGTTCTTC	CASSVEMGNNEQFF
TRBV7-6	TRBD1	TRBJ2-2	NA	TGTGCCAGCAGCTCGAGGACAGGGTACACCGGGGAGCTGTTTTTT	CASSSRTGYTGELFF
TRBV7-2	NA	TRBJ2-5	NA	TGTGCCAGCAGCTTAGTCTTCCGCCACGGCCAAATGACCCAGTACTTC	CASSLVFRHGQMTQYF
TRBV11-2	NA	TRBJ2-7	NA	TGTGCCAGCAGCTCCCAGACCCGAGGCAGGGTCTACGAGCAGTACTTC	CASSSQTRGRVYEQYF
TRBV19	NA	TRBJ1-5	NA	TGTGCCAGTAGTATCCCGACCGCAAATCAGCCCCAGCATTTT	CASSIPTANQPQHF
TRBV13	NA	TRBJ2-7	NA	TGTGCCAGCAGCTTAGGACAGGAGATGTCCTACGAGCAGTACTTC	CASSLGQEMSYEQYF
TRBV27	TRBD2	TRBJ2-3	NA	TGTGCCAGCAGTTTAGTAGCGGGGGCCACAGATACGCAGTATTTT	CASSLVAGATDTQYF
TRBV5-1	NA	TRBJ2-1	NA	TGCGCCAGCACGAAGGGGTCCTACAATGAGCAGTTCTTC	CASTKGSYNEQFF
TRBV27	NA	TRBJ2-5	NA	TGTGCCAGCATCCGGGACGGCCAAGAGACCCAGTACTTC	CASIRDGQETQYF
TRBV6-1	NA	TRBJ1-2	NA	TGTGCCAGCAGTGAAGAGGGCCACTATGGCTACACCTTC	CASSEEGHYGYTF
TRBV6-6	NA	TRBJ1-3	NA	TGTGCCAGCAGTTTAAATCGGGGAAACACCATATATTTT	CASSLNRGNTIYF
TRBV10-3	NA	TRBJ2-5	NA	TGTGCCATCAGTGGAGAAGGGGGTTCGGAGACCCAGTACTTC	CAISGEGGSETQYF
TRBV7-8	NA	TRBJ2-7	once	TGTGCCAGCAGACCTCTAGACCACGAGCAGTACTTC	CASRPLDHEQYF
TRBV6-1	TRBD1	TRBJ1-5	NA	TGTGCCAGCACCACGGGACAGGGGAGAGTTTGGCCCCAGCATTTT	CASTTGQGRVWPQHF
TRBV7-9	NA	TRBJ2-6	NA	TGTGCCATCAAAAGCCCTCAGGGGTCTGGGGCCAACGTCCTGACTTTC	CAIKSPQGSGANVLTF
TRBV5-1	TRBD1	TRBJ2-7	NA	TGCGCCAGCAGCTCAGCTACAGGGGTGGACTACGAGCAGTACTTC	CASSSATGVDYEQYF
TRBV7-2	NA	TRBJ1-2	NA	TGTGCCAGCAGCTTAGCAGGACGGTTCCCCTATGGCTACACCTTC	CASSLAGRFPYGYTF
TRBV10-3	NA	TRBJ2-7	once	TGTGCCACGGCCCGGGAGAACTACGAGCAGTACTTC	CATARENYEQYF
TRBV11-3	NA	TRBJ2-7	NA	TGTGCCAGCAGCTTAATGTCGGGGGACGAGCAGTACTTC	CASSLMSGDEQYF
TRBV20-1	NA	TRBJ2-5	NA	TGCAGTGCTACTACAGAGACCCAGTACTTC	CSATTETQYF
TRBV20-1	NA	TRBJ2-3	NA	TGCAGACCCTCCCCCGCAGATACGCAGTATTTT	CRPSPADTQYF
TRBV10-1	NA	TRBJ2-3	once	TGCGCCAGCAGTGAGGGTGGCAGCACAGATACGCAGTATTTT	CASSEGGSTDTQYF
TRBV2	NA	TRBJ1-1	NA	TGTGCCAGTCGGGACAACCTCTACACTGAAGCTTTCTTT	CASRDNLYTEAFF